These T cell receptor beta chains were read from a single sample in a study of cytomegalovirus exposure and HLA in healthy donors. Clones were sequenced by immunoSEQ multiplex PCR, and TCRdb holds only the in-frame ones, with some missing. The data show just over 25,000 clones, around 70% seen once. Sequencing was done on a sample of PBMCs. These receptors came from a woman aged 50 to 60 in good health and CMV-seronegative. The CDR3 runs from the conserved cysteine through the conserved F or W. A D gene is named only where the DNA matches it firmly. Rows give clone size only sometimes, using once, few, many, or a class for an expanded clone.

size: -
V: TRBV29-1
D: -
J: TRBJ1-4
CDR3: CSVGGDVGKLFF
DNA: TGCAGCGTTGGGGGGGACGTGGGAAAACTGTTTTTT

size: -
V: TRBV6-1
D: -
J: TRBJ2-7
CDR3: CASSDRQYEQYF
DNA: TGTGCCAGCAGTGACAGACAATACGAGCAGTACTTC

size: -
V: TRBV5-1
D: -
J: TRBJ1-5
CDR3: CASSLDQGSQPQHF
DNA: TGCGCCAGCAGCTTGGATCAGGGAAGTCAGCCCCAGCATTTT

size: -
V: TRBV25-1
D: -
J: TRBJ1-1
CDR3: CASSDREAAFF
DNA: TGTGCCAGCAGTGACCGGGAGGCGGCTTTCTTT

size: once
V: TRBV29-1
D: TRBD1
J: TRBJ2-4
CDR3: CSVLQGADIQYF
DNA: TGCAGCGTTCTACAGGGGGCGGACATTCAGTACTTC

size: -
V: TRBV13
D: -
J: TRBJ1-2
CDR3: CASSLPVRGGYTF
DNA: TGTGCCAGCAGCTTACCCGTCAGGGGTGGCTACACCTTC

size: few
V: TRBV12-5
D: -
J: TRBJ2-5
CDR3: CASGRGGAGQETQYF
DNA: TGTGCTAGTGGTCGAGGCGGGGCAGGGCAAGAGACCCAGTACTTC

size: few
V: TRBV6-6
D: -
J: TRBJ1-5
CDR3: CASGVQPNQPQHF
DNA: TGTGCCAGCGGTGTACAGCCCAATCAGCCCCAGCATTTT

size: -
V: TRBV19
D: TRBD1
J: TRBJ1-5
CDR3: CASSRDREYAHQPQHF
DNA: TGTGCCAGTAGTAGGGACAGGGAGTATGCGCACCAGCCCCAGCATTTT

size: -
V: TRBV5-1
D: TRBD1
J: TRBJ1-1
CDR3: CASSLQGQQNTEAFF
DNA: TGCGCCAGCAGCTTACAGGGACAGCAGAACACTGAAGCTTTCTTT

size: -
V: TRBV29-1
D: TRBD1
J: TRBJ2-6
CDR3: CSVGQGRSGANVLTF
DNA: TGCAGCGTGGGACAGGGTCGATCTGGGGCCAACGTCCTGACTTTC

size: -
V: TRBV7-9
D: -
J: TRBJ1-2
CDR3: CASSLTQGLGNGYTF
DNA: TGTGCCAGCAGCTTAACTCAGGGGTTGGGTAATGGCTACACCTTC

size: -
V: TRBV5-1
D: -
J: TRBJ2-7
CDR3: CASSLVAGYEQYF
DNA: TGCGCCAGCAGCTTGGTGGCAGGCTACGAGCAGTACTTC

size: -
V: TRBV29-1
D: TRBD1
J: TRBJ2-7
CDR3: CSVSRGQGREQYF
DNA: TGCAGCGTTTCTCGTGGACAGGGCCGCGAGCAGTACTTC

size: -
V: TRBV19
D: TRBD2
J: TRBJ2-3
CDR3: CASRGVAGVTDTQYF
DNA: TGTGCCAGTAGAGGGGTAGCGGGAGTCACAGATACGCAGTATTTT

size: -
V: TRBV30
D: -
J: TRBJ1-1
CDR3: CAWRLTEDTEAFF
DNA: TGTGCCTGGAGGTTGACAGAAGACACTGAAGCTTTCTTT

size: -
V: TRBV7-9
D: TRBD1
J: TRBJ1-1
CDR3: CASSSGQRAMNTEAFF
DNA: TGTGCCAGCAGCTCGGGACAGCGAGCGATGAACACTGAAGCTTTCTTT

size: -
V: TRBV19
D: -
J: TRBJ2-3
CDR3: CASSVQGTDTQYF
DNA: TGTGCCAGTAGTGTTCAGGGAACAGATACGCAGTATTTT

size: -
V: TRBV28
D: -
J: TRBJ2-2
CDR3: CASSLSRTGELFF
DNA: TGTGCCAGCAGTTTAAGCAGGACCGGGGAGCTGTTTTTT

size: -
V: TRBV6-5
D: -
J: TRBJ1-2
CDR3: CASSYGQGTGSYTF
DNA: TGTGCCAGCAGTTACGGGCAGGGTACAGGTAGCTACACCTTC

size: -
V: TRBV28
D: -
J: TRBJ1-2
CDR3: CASSPPSTSKYGYTF
DNA: TGTGCCAGCAGTCCCCCCTCGACTTCCAAGTATGGCTACACCTTC

size: -
V: TRBV13
D: -
J: TRBJ1-5
CDR3: CASSPGQNQPQHF
DNA: TGTGCCAGCAGCCCAGGCCAAAATCAGCCCCAGCATTTT

size: -
V: TRBV6-5
D: -
J: TRBJ1-1
CDR3: CASTNQGTEAFF
DNA: TGTGCCAGCACTAACCAGGGAACTGAAGCTTTCTTT

size: -
V: TRBV20-1
D: -
J: TRBJ1-1
CDR3: CSARTGTEAFF
DNA: TGCAGTGCTAGAACGGGGACTGAAGCTTTCTTT

size: -
V: TRBV5-1
D: TRBD2
J: TRBJ2-4
CDR3: CASSPPREENIQYF
DNA: TGCGCCAGCAGCCCCCCTCGGGAGGAAAACATTCAGTACTTC

size: -
V: TRBV6-1
D: -
J: TRBJ2-2
CDR3: CASRSRSQGTGELFF
DNA: TGTGCCAGCAGGAGCAGGAGCCAGGGGACCGGGGAGCTGTTTTTT

size: -
V: TRBV5-6
D: -
J: TRBJ1-1
CDR3: CASSLRQVRENTEAFF
DNA: TGTGCCAGCAGCTTGCGGCAGGTACGAGAGAACACTGAAGCTTTCTTT

size: -
V: TRBV2
D: TRBD1
J: TRBJ2-5
CDR3: CAIHKQGFGETQYF
DNA: TGTGCCATACATAAACAGGGGTTCGGTGAGACCCAGTACTTC

size: -
V: TRBV25-1
D: -
J: TRBJ1-5
CDR3: CASSGPQGSNQPQHF
DNA: TGTGCCAGCAGTGGTCCACAGGGTAGCAATCAGCCCCAGCATTTT

size: -
V: TRBV29-1
D: -
J: TRBJ2-7
CDR3: CSVVTNYEQYF
DNA: TGCAGCGTTGTTACTAACTACGAGCAGTACTTC

size: -
V: TRBV20-1
D: TRBD1
J: TRBJ2-7
CDR3: CSAVDRAVQYF
DNA: TGCAGTGCTGTGGACAGGGCGGTGCAGTACTTC

size: few
V: TRBV29-1
D: -
J: TRBJ2-7
CDR3: CSVTIEGDISYEQYF
DNA: TGCAGCGTTACCATAGAAGGGGACATCTCCTACGAGCAGTACTTC

size: few
V: TRBV28
D: -
J: TRBJ1-2
CDR3: CASSWANSGYGYTF
DNA: TGTGCCAGCAGTTGGGCCAACAGTGGTTATGGCTACACCTTC

size: -
V: TRBV19
D: -
J: TRBJ1-5
CDR3: CASTPIKGNNQPQHF
DNA: TGTGCCAGTACCCCGATTAAGGGGAACAATCAGCCCCAGCATTTT

size: -
V: TRBV14
D: TRBD1
J: TRBJ1-2
CDR3: CASSTRTGGYGYTF
DNA: TGTGCCAGCAGCACCCGGACAGGGGGCTATGGCTACACCTTC

size: -
V: TRBV5-6
D: TRBD1
J: TRBJ1-2
CDR3: CASSLGQGAGYTF
DNA: TGTGCCAGCAGCCTAGGACAGGGGGCAGGCTACACCTTC

size: -
V: TRBV19
D: TRBD1
J: TRBJ1-1
CDR3: CASSIRGQRENWANTEAFF
DNA: TGTGCCAGTAGTATAAGGGGACAGCGAGAGAATTGGGCGAACACTGAAGCTTTCTTT

size: -
V: TRBV9
D: TRBD1
J: TRBJ2-5
CDR3: CASSPEDRGGETQYF
DNA: TGTGCCAGCAGCCCGGAGGACAGGGGAGGGGAGACCCAGTACTTC

size: -
V: TRBV7-2
D: TRBD2
J: TRBJ2-7
CDR3: CASTSLAGYSEQYF
DNA: TGTGCCAGCACCTCACTAGCGGGGTACTCCGAGCAGTACTTC

size: -
V: TRBV25-1
D: -
J: TRBJ2-3
CDR3: CASRQRTGDTQYF
DNA: TGTGCCAGCAGACAAAGGACTGGGGATACGCAGTATTTT

size: -
V: TRBV7-6
D: TRBD2
J: TRBJ2-3
CDR3: CASSPDSGSRTDTQYF
DNA: TGTGCCAGCAGCCCAGATAGCGGGAGCAGGACAGATACGCAGTATTTT

size: -
V: TRBV5-1
D: -
J: TRBJ1-1
CDR3: CASSLGYSVTEAFF
DNA: TGCGCCAGCAGCTTGGGCTACAGTGTCACTGAAGCTTTCTTT

size: few
V: TRBV6-6
D: TRBD1
J: TRBJ1-5
CDR3: CASSYDRGVFNQPQHF
DNA: TGTGCCAGCAGTTATGACAGGGGTGTTTTCAATCAGCCCCAGCATTTT

size: -
V: TRBV28
D: -
J: TRBJ2-2
CDR3: CASNIAGELFF
DNA: TGTGCCAGCAATATAGCCGGGGAGCTGTTTTTT

size: -
V: TRBV25-1
D: TRBD2
J: TRBJ2-7
CDR3: CASSDFGKASGSYEQYF
DNA: TGTGCCAGCAGTGATTTCGGGAAGGCTAGCGGGAGCTACGAGCAGTACTTC

size: once
V: TRBV7-3
D: -
J: TRBJ2-1
CDR3: CASSSSSSRGNEQFF
DNA: TGTGCCAGCAGCTCGTCGTCTAGCCGGGGGAATGAGCAGTTCTTC

size: few
V: TRBV4-1
D: TRBD1
J: TRBJ1-5
CDR3: CASSLRDRGAEGNQPQHF
DNA: TGCGCCAGCAGCCTCCGGGACAGGGGAGCGGAGGGCAATCAGCCCCAGCATTTT

size: -
V: TRBV28
D: -
J: TRBJ1-3
CDR3: CASSLSASGNTIYF
DNA: TGTGCCAGCAGTTTGAGTGCCTCTGGAAACACCATATATTTT

size: -
V: TRBV7-5
D: -
J: TRBJ1-5
CDR3: CVRSSGTGRNSNQPQHF
DNA: TGTGTCAGAAGCTCAGGGACAGGGCGGAATAGCAATCAGCCCCAGCATTTT

size: -
V: TRBV6-5
D: TRBD1
J: TRBJ2-7
CDR3: CASSRQGPNYEQYF
DNA: TGTGCCAGCAGTCGACAGGGGCCCAACTACGAGCAGTACTTC

size: -
V: TRBV6-5
D: -
J: TRBJ1-1
CDR3: CASSLGGGTEAFF
DNA: TGTGCCAGCAGCCTGGGGGGGGGCACTGAAGCTTTCTTT

size: -
V: TRBV9
D: -
J: TRBJ1-2
CDR3: CAHSMAADSDRYGYTF
DNA: TGTGCCCATTCCATGGCAGCCGACTCCGACCGGTATGGCTACACCTTC

size: -
V: TRBV25-1
D: TRBD1
J: TRBJ1-2
CDR3: CASSGGGTGGVYGYTF
DNA: TGTGCCAGCAGTGGCGGTGGGACAGGGGGAGTGTATGGCTACACCTTC

size: -
V: TRBV9
D: -
J: TRBJ2-3
CDR3: CASSFSGDTQYF
DNA: TGTGCCAGCAGCTTTAGTGGTGATACGCAGTATTTT